This entry lists 3 T cell receptor beta chains sequenced from one sample in a study of blood T cell repertoires in COVID-19. Sequenced by immunoSEQ multiplex PCR; TCRdb stores in-frame clones only, minus some. This sample has around 96,000 clones, with 90% to 95% found just once. Sequencing was performed on peripheral blood. These receptors all stem from a human donor with active COVID-19. The donor label of this sample is uncertain.

V is TRBV2 and J is TRBJ2-3; 10 bases map to TRBD2. Germline-derived CDR1 and CDR2 are SNHLY and FYNNEI. V shed 5 bases and J 3 bases; nucleotides not matched to a gene: 5. This CDR3 spans 15 amino acids. In DNA form, the CDR3 reads TGTGCCAGCAGTAAACTAGCGGGGAGGACAGATACGCAGTATTTT. It encodes CASSKLAGRTDTQYF.

The rearrangement joins TRBV6-1 to TRBJ2-1; 12 nucleotides line up with TRBD1. Germline values: CDR1 MNHNS, CDR2 SASEGT. The CDR3 contains 18 residues. After removal of 3 bases from V and 5 bases from J, the junction contained 11 bases not matched to a gene. The CDR3 nucleotides read TGTGCCAGCAGTGAGGGGGACAGGGGGCCTCTTCTCCACAATGAGCAGTTCTTC. Translating gives CASSEGDRGPLLHNEQFF.

The chain has TRBV3-1 (or the pseudogene TRBV3-2) and TRBJ1-2; no clear D gene. V shed 4 bases and J shed 7 bases, with 13 bases lying between them. The CDR3 contains 13 residues. Germline loops: CDR1 LGHDT, CDR2 YNNKEL (reference sequence). The DNA for the CDR3 is TGTGCCAGCAGCCCAGACCGTCGGGGTGGCTACACCTTC. Translated: CASSPDRRGGYTF.